Listed here are 12 T cell receptor beta chains from one sample, sequenced in a study of blood T cell repertoires in COVID-19. The protocol was immunoSEQ multiplex PCR, while the TCRdb copy is restricted to in-frame clones and leaves out a portion. This table has 150,000 to 200,000 clones, about 90% appearing once. Sequenced material: peripheral blood. The receptors were gathered from a man aged 55 to 70 with acute or convalescent COVID-19.

In DNA form, the CDR3 reads TGTGCCAGCAGATACGACAGGGGCACTGAAGCTTTCTTT. Translation gives CASRYDRGTEAFF. The rearrangement links TRBV6-5 to TRBJ1-1, with 8 bases aligning to TRBD1. The CDR3 is 13 amino acids. The V and J ends lost 6 bases and 4 bases, in that order; junction bases with no gene match: 4. Germline CDR1 reads MNHEY; CDR2 reads SVGAGI.

The chain has TRBV27 and TRBJ1-5; weak D call: TRBD1 (6 bases). V shed 5 bases and J shed 4 bases, with 21 bases lying between them. This CDR3 is built from 17 residues. Germline CDR1 is MNHEY and CDR2 is SMNVEV (reference sequence). As DNA, the CDR3 is TGTGCCAGCAGTCCTACTGCCTTAGGACAGATGAATCAGCCCCAGCATTTT. This sequence encodes CASSPTALGQMNQPQHF.

This chain links TRBV24-1 with TRBJ1-1; a weak D match, TRBD1 (6 bases). The CDR3 totals 13 residues. V dropped 4 bases and J dropped 4 bases, with 9 bases sitting between them. CDR1 and CDR2 from the germline V gene are KGHDR and SFDVKD. The CDR3 here is CATSERGSTEAFF. Written as DNA, the CDR3 is TGTGCCACCAGTGAAAGGGGGAGCACTGAAGCTTTCTTT.

This CDR3 reads CASSRDRGSEQYF. The CDR3 nucleotides read TGTGCCAGCTCCCGGGACAGGGGTTCCGAGCAGTACTTC. J is TRBJ2-7 and V is TRBV18, with TRBD1 identical over 10 bases. This CDR3 is 13 amino acids long. Germline CDR1 KGHSH, CDR2 LQKENI. V lost 6 bases and J lost 6; bases outside the gene matches: 5.

This chain links TRBV7-9 with TRBJ1-4; D may be TRBD1 (6 bases). The CDR3 contains 17 residues. Trimming left V 3 bases short and J 6 bases short, with 20 bases between. The V gene's germline CDR1 is SEHNR and CDR2 FQNEAQ (reference sequence). This chain's CDR3 is CASSFSGAGAGDEKLFF. CDR3 nucleotides: TGTGCCAGCAGCTTTTCAGGGGCGGGGGCCGGAGATGAAAAACTGTTTTTT.

This chain joins TRBV14 and TRBJ1-3; TRBD1 aligns across 7 bases. Germline lookup yields CDR1 SGHDN and CDR2 FVKESK. With V trimmed by 0 bases and J by 2 bases, 4 bases remained unmatched. The CDR3 length is 16 residues. In nucleotides, the CDR3 is TGTGCCAGCAGCCAAGAGATAACAGGGGCTGGAAACACCATATATTTT. Its translation is CASSQEITGAGNTIYF.

The rearrangement links TRBV29-1 to TRBJ2-5, with D possibly TRBD1 on 6 matching bases. Germline V gives CDR1 SQVTM, CDR2 ANQGSEA. Trimming shortened V by 6 bases and J by 4 bases, and 18 bases separated the two germline ends. CDR3 size: 14 residues. The CDR3 loop is CSVREPGQRETQYF. The CDR3 coding sequence is TGCAGCGTCCGAGAACCGGGACAAAGAGAGACCCAGTACTTC.

This chain connects TRBV9 to TRBJ1-1; D remains unclear. With 3 bases removed from V and 12 bases from J, the gap between germline ends came to 18 bases. There are 13 residues in the CDR3. In germline, CDR1 is SGDLS, CDR2 YYNGEE. CDR3 amino acids: CASSAQPGASPFF. CDR3 nucleotide sequence: TGTGCCAGCAGCGCACAACCTGGAGCGTCGCCTTTCTTT.

This chain uses TRBV9 with TRBJ1-2; D is possibly TRBD1 (6 bases). Germline CDR1 reads SGDLS; CDR2 reads YYNGEE. With 3 bases removed from V and 3 bases from J, the gap between germline ends came to 9 bases. The CDR3 is 13 residues long. CDR3 in DNA: TGTGCCAGCAGCGAAGGACAGCACTATGGCTACACCTTC. This gives the protein CASSEGQHYGYTF.

J is TRBJ1-6 and V is TRBV6-6; TRBD1 might be the D (5 bases). Deletions cut 2 bases from V and 7 bases from J, with 15 bases between. CDR3 length equals 16 residues. Per germline, CDR1 MNHNY and CDR2 SVGAGI (reference sequence). The CDR3 here is CASSYDRGMSNSPLHF. The CDR3 nucleotides read TGTGCCAGCAGTTACGACCGGGGGATGAGCAATTCACCCCTCCACTTT.

This clone has more than one count but fewer than ten. The genes are TRBV6-5 and TRBJ1-4; unclear D gene. CDR1 is MNHEY, CDR2 SVGAGI, per germline. V was trimmed by 7 bases and J by 8 bases, leaving 14 bases between them. This CDR3 is built from 13 residues. Here the CDR3 reads CASNSISREKLFF. CDR3 coding DNA: TGTGCCAGCAACAGCATATCCAGGGAAAAACTGTTTTTT.

This clone was recorded only once. This chain connects TRBV30 to TRBJ1-6; D may be TRBD1 (5 bases). CDR1 GTSNPN and CDR2 SVGIG come from the germline V gene (reference sequence). V gave up 5 bases and J gave up 4 bases, with 15 bases separating them. There are 15 residues in the CDR3. The CDR3 nucleotides read TGTGCCTGGCGGGCAGGGTCAAGGTATAATTCACCCCTCCACTTT. This encodes CAWRAGSRYNSPLHF.